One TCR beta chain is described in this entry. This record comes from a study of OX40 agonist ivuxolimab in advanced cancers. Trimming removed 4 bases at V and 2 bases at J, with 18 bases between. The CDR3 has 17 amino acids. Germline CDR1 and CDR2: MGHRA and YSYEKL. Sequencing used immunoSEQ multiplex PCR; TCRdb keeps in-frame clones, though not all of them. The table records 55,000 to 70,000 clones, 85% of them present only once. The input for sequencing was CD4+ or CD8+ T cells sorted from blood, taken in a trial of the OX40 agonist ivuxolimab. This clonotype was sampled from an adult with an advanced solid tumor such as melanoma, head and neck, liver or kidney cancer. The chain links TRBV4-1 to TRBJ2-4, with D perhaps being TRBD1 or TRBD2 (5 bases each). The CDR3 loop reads CASSPLVREWPKNIQYF. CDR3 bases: TGCGCCAGCAGCCCCCTAGTCAGGGAGTGGCCCAAAAACATTCAGTACTTC.